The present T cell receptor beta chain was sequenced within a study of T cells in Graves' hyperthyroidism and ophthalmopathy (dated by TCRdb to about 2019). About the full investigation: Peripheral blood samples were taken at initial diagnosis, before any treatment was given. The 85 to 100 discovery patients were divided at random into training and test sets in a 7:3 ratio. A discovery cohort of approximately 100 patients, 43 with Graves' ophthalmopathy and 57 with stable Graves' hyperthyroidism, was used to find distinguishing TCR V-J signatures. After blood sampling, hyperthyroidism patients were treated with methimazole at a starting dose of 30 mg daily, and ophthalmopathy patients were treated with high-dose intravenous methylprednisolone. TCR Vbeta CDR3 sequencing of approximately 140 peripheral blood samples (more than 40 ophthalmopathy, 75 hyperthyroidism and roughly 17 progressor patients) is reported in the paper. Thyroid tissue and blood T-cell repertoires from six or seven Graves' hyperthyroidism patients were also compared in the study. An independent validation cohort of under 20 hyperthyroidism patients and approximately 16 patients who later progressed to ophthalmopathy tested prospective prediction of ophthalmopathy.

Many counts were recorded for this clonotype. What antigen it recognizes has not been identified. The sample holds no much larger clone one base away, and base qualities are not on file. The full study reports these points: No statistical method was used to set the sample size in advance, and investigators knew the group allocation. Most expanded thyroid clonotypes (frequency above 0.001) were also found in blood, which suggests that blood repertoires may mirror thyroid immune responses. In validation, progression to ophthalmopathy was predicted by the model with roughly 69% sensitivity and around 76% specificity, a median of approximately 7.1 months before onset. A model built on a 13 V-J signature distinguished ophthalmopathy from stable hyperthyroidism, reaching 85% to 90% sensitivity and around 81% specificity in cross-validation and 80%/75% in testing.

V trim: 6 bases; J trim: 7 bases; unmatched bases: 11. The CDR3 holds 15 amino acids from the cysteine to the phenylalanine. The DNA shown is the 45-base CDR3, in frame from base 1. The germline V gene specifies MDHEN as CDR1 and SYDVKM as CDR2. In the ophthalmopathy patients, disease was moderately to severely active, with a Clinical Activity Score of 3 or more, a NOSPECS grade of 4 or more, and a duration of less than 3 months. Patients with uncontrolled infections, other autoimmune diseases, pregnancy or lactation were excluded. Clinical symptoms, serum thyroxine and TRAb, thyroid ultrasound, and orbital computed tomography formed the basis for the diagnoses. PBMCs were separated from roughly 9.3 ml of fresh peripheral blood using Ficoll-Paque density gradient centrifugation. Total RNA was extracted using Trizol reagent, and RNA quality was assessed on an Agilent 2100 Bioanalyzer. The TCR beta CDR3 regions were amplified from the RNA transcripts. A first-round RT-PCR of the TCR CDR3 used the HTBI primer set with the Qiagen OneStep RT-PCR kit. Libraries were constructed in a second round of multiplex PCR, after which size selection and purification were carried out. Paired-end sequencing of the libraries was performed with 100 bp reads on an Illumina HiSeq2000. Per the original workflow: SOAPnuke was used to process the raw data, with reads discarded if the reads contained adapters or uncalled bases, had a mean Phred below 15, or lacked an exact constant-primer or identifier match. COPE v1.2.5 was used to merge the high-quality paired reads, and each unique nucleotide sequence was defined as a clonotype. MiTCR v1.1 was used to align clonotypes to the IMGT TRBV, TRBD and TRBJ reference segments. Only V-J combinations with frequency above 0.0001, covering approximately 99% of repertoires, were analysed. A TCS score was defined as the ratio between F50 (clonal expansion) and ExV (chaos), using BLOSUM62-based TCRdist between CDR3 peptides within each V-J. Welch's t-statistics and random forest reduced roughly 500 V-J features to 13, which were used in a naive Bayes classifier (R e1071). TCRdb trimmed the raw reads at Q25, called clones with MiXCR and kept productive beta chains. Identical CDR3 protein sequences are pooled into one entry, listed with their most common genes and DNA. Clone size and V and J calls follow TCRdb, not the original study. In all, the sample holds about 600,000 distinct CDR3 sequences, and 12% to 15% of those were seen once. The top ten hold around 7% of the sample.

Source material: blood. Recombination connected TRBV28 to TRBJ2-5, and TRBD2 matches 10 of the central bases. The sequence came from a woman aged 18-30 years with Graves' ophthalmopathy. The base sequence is TGTGCCAGCAGGACCCTCCTAGCGGGAGAGGGGACCCAGTACTTC. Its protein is CASRTLLAGEGTQYF.